This section outlines one TCR beta chain sequence together with its context. The antigen remains undetermined. This record belongs to a study of cytotoxic CD8 clonotypes in ibrutinib-treated CLL. The wider study: When averaged across all of the samples, the counts came to 200,000 to 300,000 productive templates and 94,082 productive rearrangements.

Whole-study findings and limits: Few clonotypes were public, and these shrank or held steady under treatment. Starting clonality was above that of age-matched healthy donors and tracked circulating CD8+ T-cell counts.

PBMCs were cryopreserved, and roughly 2.1 micrograms of genomic DNA from them went into TCR beta libraries. Generated by immunoSEQ multiplex PCR, the TCRdb table keeps only in-frame clones and is missing some. The data hold 35,000 to 55,000 clones, with 60% to 80% observed a single time. The sequencing used PBMCs, collected after 12 months of ibrutinib treatment. The TCR originated in a human donor with chronic lymphocytic leukemia.

The CDR3, as DNA: TGTGCCAGCAGCTCGGGGACAGGGCGTTCAGATACGCAGTATTTT. Protein: CASSSGTGRSDTQYF. This chain links TRBV7-3 with TRBJ2-3; 9 bases map to TRBD1. This CDR3 is built from 15 residues. CDR1 SGHTA and CDR2 FQGTGA come from the germline V gene. With V trimmed by 4 bases and J by 4 bases, 6 bases remained unmatched.